This paragraph reports one T cell receptor (beta chain). Antigen: not known. Read data end 3 residues before the CDR3 end; the end is taken from the germline J gene. Sequencing input was equivalent genomic DNA from CVID and controls. TCRdb keeps only in-frame clones here, not all; method: immunoSEQ multiplex PCR. The sample shows tens of thousands of clones, no singletons; the ten largest hold 2.5% to 3.5%. Germline-derived CDR1 and CDR2 are KGHSH and LQKENI. The CDR3 runs 16 residues. The sample is drawn from a study of T cell clonality in common variable immunodeficiency. Study-level results: Authors noted CVID clonality's cause needs subpopulation repertoire sequencing. Fewer TCRbeta clones were shared among CVID subjects than controls. TCRbeta clonality was increased in CVID versus healthy controls.

This chain connects TRBV18 to TRBJ2-5; 7 nucleotides agree with TRBD2. The receptor was isolated from a person between 18 and 75 years old in good health. Sequencing used peripheral blood mononuclear cells. The CDR3 here is CASSPPWEGNTDTQYF. The sequenced CDR3 bases are TGTGCCAGCTCCCCCCCATGGGAGGGGAACACAGATACC.